Following are 20 T cell receptor beta chains from one sample sequenced in a study of T-cell reconstitution after alpha-beta-depleted transplantation in children. Preparation of the TCRbeta library involved a method that used unique molecular identifiers. TCRdb reprocessed the PCR reads with MiXCR, giving one entry per CDR3 protein. The table lists a few hundred thousand distinct CDR3 sequences, 9.9% of them singletons, with around 9.1% in the top ten. Sequencing was performed on PBMCs from the stem cell graft donor, taken from the stem cell graft. These receptors all stem from a human donor who donated a stem cell graft to a child with SCID.

V gene TRBV3-1 combines with J gene TRBJ1-6; D might be TRBD1 (5 bases). Germline-derived CDR1 and CDR2 are LGHDT and YNNKEL (reference sequence). Trimming took 5 bases from V and 12 from J, leaving 11 bases between them. The CDR3 has 12 amino acids. The CDR3 coding sequence is TGTGCCAGCAGCGGACAACAGCTACCCCTCCACTTT. It specifies CASSGQQLPLHF.

This clonotype was recorded many times. V usage is TRBV4-1 and J usage is TRBJ2-2; maybe TRBD1 (5 bases). Trimming cost V 3 bases and J 5 bases, with 10 bases left between them. Germline V CDR1 and CDR2: MGHRA, YSYEKL. The length of the CDR3 is 14 residues. DNA for the CDR3: TGCGCCAGCAGCCAGCAACAGGATACCGGGGAGCTGTTTTTT. As protein: CASSQQQDTGELFF.

This clonotype appeared many times. The genes are TRBV6-2 or TRBV6-3 and TRBJ2-1; 9 bases are a match to TRBD2. Germline CDR1 is MNHEY and CDR2 is SVGEGT. V lost 2 bases, J lost 6 bases, and 8 bases stayed unmatched. The CDR3 has 16 amino acids. CDR3 protein: CASSYPPSGVSNEQFF. CDR3 sequence (DNA): TGTGCCAGCAGTTACCCTCCTAGCGGGGTCTCCAATGAGCAGTTCTTC.

This clonotype has only a few counts. The V and J genes are TRBV29-1 and TRBJ2-5; 7 nucleotides align to TRBD1. The trim removed 7 bases at V and 0 bases at J, leaving 2 bases unmatched. The length of the CDR3 is 12 residues. CDR1 and CDR2 (germline): SQVTM, ANQGSEA. The CDR3 region has the DNA TGCAGCGCCGACAGGGACCAAGAGACCCAGTACTTC. Protein product: CSADRDQETQYF.

The sample holds a few counts of this clonotype. The rearrangement joins TRBV3-1 to TRBJ1-6, with no clear D. Between the trimmed V and J ends, which lost 4 bases and 9 bases, there was a span of 13 bases. Germline V gene data show CDR1 as LGHDT and CDR2 as YNNKEL (reference sequence). This CDR3 region has 14 residues. CDR3 nucleotides: TGTGCCAGCAGCCCTGGGCCGGGAGGTTCACCCCTCCACTTT. This encodes CASSPGPGGSPLHF.

This clonotype was seen a few times. The chain has TRBV10-3 and TRBJ1-5; TRBD1 matches 10 bases. Per the germline V gene, CDR1 is ENHRY and CDR2 is SYGVKD. The ends lost 0 bases at V and 2 bases at J; junction bases unmatched: 4. CDR3 length: 17 amino acids. CDR3 amino acids: CAISESGTGDGNQPQHF. The CDR3 region has the DNA TGTGCCATCAGTGAGTCCGGGACAGGGGATGGCAATCAGCCCCAGCATTTT.

V is TRBV28 and J is TRBJ1-1; no definite D call. V lost 3 bases and J 0 bases, leaving 8 bases between the germline ends. Germline V gene sequence: CDR1 MDHEN, CDR2 SYDVKM. This CDR3 contains 14 residues. Here the CDR3 reads CASSLVLMNTEAFF. DNA of the CDR3: TGTGCCAGCAGTTTGGTCCTCATGAACACTGAAGCTTTCTTT.

The V and J genes are TRBV6-2 or TRBV6-3 and TRBJ2-6; weak D call: TRBD1 (6 bases). The CDR3 length is 16 residues. V was pared by 5 bases and J by 2 bases, with 13 bases between. Germline lookup yields CDR1 MNHEY and CDR2 SVGEGT. The CDR3 nucleotides read TGTGCCAGCAGTACGCCAGGGGTCCCTGGGGCCAACGTCCTGACTTTC. Translated: CASSTPGVPGANVLTF.

This clonotype appeared many times. This rearrangement joins TRBV20-1 to TRBJ1-3; tentative D call: TRBD1 (5 bases). The CDR3 spans 15 residues. Per germline, CDR1 DFQATT and CDR2 SNEGSKA (reference sequence). V was clipped by 6 bases and J by 0 bases, with 15 bases between them. The CDR3 nucleotides read TGCAGTGCCACCAACGGGGCGTTCTCTGGAAACACCATATATTTT. Translated: CSATNGAFSGNTIYF.

This clonotype was counted between two and nine times. This chain connects TRBV21-1 to TRBJ1-2. TRBV21-1 is deemed a pseudogene. This CDR3 has 14 residues. The CDR3 loop is CASSKALGAGGYTF. The CDR3 DNA sequence: TGTGCCAGCAGCAAAGCCCTGGGTGCTGGAGGCTACACCTTC.

The chain carries TRBV4-1 and TRBJ2-1; no clear D gene. This CDR3 is built from 17 residues. Germline CDR1 MGHRA, CDR2 YSYEKL. The V and J ends lost 0 bases and 0 bases respectively, with 12 bases between them. CDR3 protein: CASSQDAGVSSYNEQFF. CDR3 DNA sequence: TGCGCCAGCAGCCAAGATGCAGGTGTGAGCTCCTACAATGAGCAGTTCTTC.

V and J are TRBV11-3 and TRBJ2-7; TRBD2 agrees at 7 bases. V dropped 5 bases and J dropped 0; count of bases not matched to a gene: 4. There are 14 residues in the CDR3. Per the germline V gene, CDR1 is SGHNT and CDR2 is YENEEA. The CDR3 loop is CASSPGRASYEQYF. CDR3 nucleotides: TGTGCCAGCAGCCCAGGGAGGGCCTCCTACGAGCAGTACTTC.

A few counts support this clonotype. The J gene is TRBJ2-2, the V gene TRBV9; D unclear. V was shortened by 1 base and J by 7 bases, with 8 bases between the two germline ends. This CDR3 comprises 13 residues. The germline V gene has CDR1 SGDLS and CDR2 YYNGEE. The DNA for the CDR3 is TGTGCCAGCAGCGTATCCTTTGTCGGGGAGCTGTTTTTT. Protein product: CASSVSFVGELFF.

In this sample, this clonotype turned up a few times. The chain joins TRBV12-3 or TRBV12-4 to TRBJ2-5; a possible D gene is TRBD2 (5 bases). The length of the CDR3 is 11 residues. Between the trimmed V and J ends, which lost 6 bases and 4 bases, there was a span of 6 bases. DNA for the CDR3: TGTGCCAGCAGACGGGGAGAGACCCAGTACTTC. Translating gives CASRRGETQYF.

This clonotype was detected a few times. The chain is built from TRBV20-1 and TRBJ2-3; 8 bases are a match to TRBD2. The J segment lost 4 bases and the V segment lost 3 bases, leaving 0 bases of the junction unmatched. The CDR3 contains 12 residues. Germline V CDR1 and CDR2: DFQATT, SNEGSKA (reference sequence). The CDR3, as DNA: TGCAGTGCTAGGCGGGAGGCAGATACGCAGTATTTT. Protein: CSARREADTQYF.

A few counts support this clonotype. The V call is TRBV6-1, the J call TRBJ2-7, with D possibly being TRBD2 (6 bases). Deletions cut 11 bases from V and 1 base from J, with 21 bases between. The CDR3 is made up of 15 amino acids. Germline V gene lookup returns CDR1 MNHNS and CDR2 SASEGT. DNA for the CDR3: TGTGCCTCACGCGCCCCCCTAGCGCCTTCCTACGAGCAGTACTTC. It encodes CASRAPLAPSYEQYF.

This chain uses TRBV3-1 with TRBJ2-5; D remains unclear. Trimming removed 0 bases from V and 4 bases from J, with 12 bases in between. The CDR3 covers 15 residues. Germline-derived CDR1 and CDR2 are LGHDT and YNNKEL (reference sequence). The CDR3 coding sequence is TGTGCCAGCAGCCAAGAGGGAATGACAAGAGAGACCCAGTACTTC. Translated: CASSQEGMTRETQYF.

The V gene is TRBV29-1, the J gene TRBJ1-2, with 9 bases fitting TRBD1. CDR3 size: 14 residues. CDR1 and CDR2 (germline): SQVTM, ANQGSEA. V lost 7 bases to trimming and J lost 5 bases; unmatched junction nucleotides: 11. In DNA, the CDR3 is TGCAGCGCACTCAGGACAGGGGTTGTTTATGGCTACACCTTC. This gives the protein CSALRTGVVYGYTF.

This clonotype appeared a few times. The rearrangement uses TRBV20-1 and TRBJ2-5; D is possibly TRBD2 (5 bases). The CDR3 is made up of 15 amino acids. Germline lookup yields CDR1 DFQATT and CDR2 SNEGSKA (reference sequence). V lost 3 bases, J lost 1 base, and 15 bases lay in between. The CDR3 bases are TGCAGTGCTAGTGCGGCGTTCAGCGGCCAAGAGACCCAGTACTTC. It codes for CSASAAFSGQETQYF.

This clonotype was counted between two and nine times. The chain employs TRBV20-1 and TRBJ1-1; tentatively, D is TRBD1 (6 bases). This CDR3 is built from 13 residues. Germline CDR1 DFQATT, CDR2 SNEGSKA (reference sequence). The germline V and J ends were trimmed by 6 bases and 1 base, with 12 bases remaining between them. The CDR3 here is CSAPRTENTEAFF. The CDR3 DNA follows: TGCAGTGCACCACGGACAGAGAACACTGAAGCTTTCTTT.